These T cell receptor beta chains were read from a single sample in a study of identical twins. MiXCR, run by TCRdb on the 5' RACE reads, gives a single entry per CDR3 protein. In the table there are about 570,000 distinct CDR3 sequences, over 8.5% of which are singletons. These data were likewise used in another study, on yellow fever vaccine responses in identical twins.

The sample was PBMCs. These receptors all come from a woman younger than 30 in good health. The CDR3 runs from the conserved cysteine through the conserved F or W. A D gene is named only where the DNA matches it firmly. The size field is filled for only some rows; it gives once, few, many or a size class.

J gene: TRBJ2-1; clone size: many; D gene: TRBD1; V gene: TRBV7-9; CDR3 DNA: TGTGCCAGCAGCCCACAGGGGGAGAGCTCCTACAATGAGCAGTTCTTC; CDR3 protein: CASSPQGESSYNEQFF
J gene: TRBJ1-1; clone size: many; D gene: .; V gene: TRBV9; CDR3 DNA: TGTGCCAGCAGCGTATTGTCGGGAGACACTGAAGCTTTCTTT; CDR3 protein: CASSVLSGDTEAFF
J gene: TRBJ2-3; clone size: .; D gene: TRBD2; V gene: TRBV7-9; CDR3 DNA: TGTGCCAGCAGCCAGGGGCTAGCGGGAGTAGGAGATACGCAGTATTTT; CDR3 protein: CASSQGLAGVGDTQYF
J gene: TRBJ2-7; clone size: many; D gene: TRBD2; V gene: TRBV5-1; CDR3 DNA: TGCGCCAGCAGTAAACTAGCGGGAGTCGACGAGCAGTACTTC; CDR3 protein: CASSKLAGVDEQYF
J gene: TRBJ2-5; clone size: few; D gene: .; V gene: TRBV9; CDR3 DNA: TGTGCCAGCAGCGTACGCGGATTCCAAGAGACCCAGTACTTC; CDR3 protein: CASSVRGFQETQYF
J gene: TRBJ2-7; clone size: .; D gene: .; V gene: TRBV29-1; CDR3 DNA: TGCAGCGTTGAGTCTGATGACTACGAGCAGTACTTC; CDR3 protein: CSVESDDYEQYF
J gene: TRBJ2-7; clone size: few; D gene: .; V gene: TRBV7-2; CDR3 DNA: TGTGCCAGCAGCTTAGCCCAAGCGGGCAGGGCATCCTACGAGCAGTACTTC; CDR3 protein: CASSLAQAGRASYEQYF
J gene: TRBJ2-7; clone size: few; D gene: .; V gene: TRBV15; CDR3 DNA: TGTGCCACCAGCAGAGCTTGGGGGGCGGCTAGCGAGAAAGGGTCCTACGAGCAGTACTTC; CDR3 protein: CATSRAWGAASEKGSYEQYF
J gene: TRBJ1-1; clone size: .; D gene: .; V gene: TRBV7-2; CDR3 DNA: TGTGCCAGCAGCTTAGCCGGGGGCGGTGAAGCTTTCTTT; CDR3 protein: CASSLAGGGEAFF
J gene: TRBJ2-7; clone size: many; D gene: .; V gene: TRBV24-1; CDR3 DNA: TGTGCCACCTATCTACAGATAAGAGAGGACGAGCAGTACTTC; CDR3 protein: CATYLQIREDEQYF
J gene: TRBJ2-7; clone size: .; D gene: .; V gene: TRBV4-3; CDR3 DNA: TGCGCCAGCAGCCAAGATAGCCAGGGGAATATGGGCTACGAGCAGTACTTC; CDR3 protein: CASSQDSQGNMGYEQYF
J gene: TRBJ2-7; clone size: .; D gene: TRBD2; V gene: TRBV7-2; CDR3 DNA: TGTGCCAGCAGCGCCCTCTCTCCGGGAGGGCCCTACGAGCAGTACTTC; CDR3 protein: CASSALSPGGPYEQYF
J gene: TRBJ2-7; clone size: .; D gene: TRBD1; V gene: TRBV6-1; CDR3 DNA: TGTGCCAGCAAAACCGGGACAGGGGCCTACGAGCAGTACTTC; CDR3 protein: CASKTGTGAYEQYF
J gene: TRBJ2-5; clone size: once; D gene: .; V gene: TRBV14; CDR3 DNA: TGTGCCAGCAGCCAAGAAAGAGCGGAACAAGAGACCCAGTACTTC; CDR3 protein: CASSQERAEQETQYF
J gene: TRBJ2-3; clone size: few; D gene: .; V gene: TRBV18; CDR3 DNA: TGTGCCAGCTCACCACCTTCGACCACAGATACGCAGTATTTT; CDR3 protein: CASSPPSTTDTQYF
J gene: TRBJ1-1; clone size: .; D gene: .; V gene: TRBV10-3; CDR3 DNA: TGTGCCATCAGCAGCATGAACACTGAAGCTTTCTTT; CDR3 protein: CAISSMNTEAFF
J gene: TRBJ2-5; clone size: few; D gene: TRBD2; V gene: TRBV19; CDR3 DNA: TGTGCTGCGGGAGTGGGGGAGACCCAGTACTTC; CDR3 protein: CAAGVGETQYF
J gene: TRBJ2-3; clone size: .; D gene: TRBD2; V gene: TRBV20-1; CDR3 DNA: TGCAGTGCTAGATACGCAGGGACTAGCGCACTCTCGCCTGATACGCAGTATTTT; CDR3 protein: CSARYAGTSALSPDTQYF
J gene: TRBJ2-1; clone size: many; D gene: .; V gene: TRBV20-1; CDR3 DNA: TGCAGTGCTAGCGGGGGAGCCTCCAATGAGCAGTTCTTC; CDR3 protein: CSASGGASNEQFF
J gene: TRBJ2-7; clone size: many; D gene: TRBD1; V gene: TRBV10-3; CDR3 DNA: TGTGCCATCAGTGACGATTACAACGGGACAGGGTGGTACGAGCAGTACTTC; CDR3 protein: CAISDDYNGTGWYEQYF
J gene: TRBJ2-5; clone size: .; D gene: .; V gene: TRBV4-2; CDR3 DNA: TGTGCCAGCAGCCTGTGGTCGTCTGAGACCCAGTACTTC; CDR3 protein: CASSLWSSETQYF
J gene: TRBJ2-7; clone size: many; D gene: .; V gene: TRBV27; CDR3 DNA: TGTGCCAGCAGTTTATTGGGGCGAGGACGCGAGCAGTACTTC; CDR3 protein: CASSLLGRGREQYF
J gene: TRBJ2-7; clone size: many; D gene: TRBD1; V gene: TRBV4-3; CDR3 DNA: TGCGCCAGCAGCCAAGAAACAGGGGGCTACGAGCAGTACTTC; CDR3 protein: CASSQETGGYEQYF
J gene: TRBJ2-5; clone size: .; D gene: TRBD2; V gene: TRBV3-1; CDR3 DNA: TGTGCCAGCAGCCAAGGCGAGCGGGGGGGTGGCGAGGCCCAGTACTTC; CDR3 protein: CASSQGERGGGEAQYF
J gene: TRBJ1-2; clone size: .; D gene: .; V gene: TRBV7-3; CDR3 DNA: TGTGCCAGCAGCTTATCTCCAGGGGAAAGCTATGGCTACACCTTC; CDR3 protein: CASSLSPGESYGYTF
J gene: TRBJ2-1; clone size: few; D gene: .; V gene: TRBV11-3; CDR3 DNA: TGTGCCAGCAGCGGAACAGATTTCTACAATGAGCAGTTCTTC; CDR3 protein: CASSGTDFYNEQFF
J gene: TRBJ2-5; clone size: .; D gene: TRBD2; V gene: TRBV10-3; CDR3 DNA: TGTGCCATCAACGGCGGGAGGCAAGAGACCCAGTACTTC; CDR3 protein: CAINGGRQETQYF
J gene: TRBJ1-5; clone size: many; D gene: TRBD1; V gene: TRBV6-5; CDR3 DNA: TGTGCCAGCAGTTACTCAGTTACCGACAGGGGGAGGAATCAGCCCCAGCATTTT; CDR3 protein: CASSYSVTDRGRNQPQHF
J gene: TRBJ2-1; clone size: .; D gene: TRBD1; V gene: TRBV20-1; CDR3 DNA: TGCAGTGCCCCGTTGGGACAGAAACCCCTCTACAATGAGCAGTTCTTC; CDR3 protein: CSAPLGQKPLYNEQFF
J gene: TRBJ2-1; clone size: many; D gene: TRBD2; V gene: TRBV6-1; CDR3 DNA: TGTGCCAGCAGCTCAACGGGACTAGCGGACAATGAGCAGTTCTTC; CDR3 protein: CASSSTGLADNEQFF
J gene: TRBJ2-4; clone size: .; D gene: .; V gene: TRBV7-9; CDR3 DNA: TGTGCCAGCAGTCCACAGGGTAGCTACATTCAGTACTTC; CDR3 protein: CASSPQGSYIQYF
J gene: TRBJ2-1; clone size: few; D gene: TRBD2; V gene: TRBV19; CDR3 DNA: TGTGCCAGTATCCCAACTAGCGGGAGGGCCGTTGAGCAGTTCTTC; CDR3 protein: CASIPTSGRAVEQFF